These 26 T cell receptor beta chains were sequenced from one sample in a study of shared clonotypes between healthy human individuals. In the naive CD8 group, cells lacked CD45RO and were positively selected for CCR7, so terminally differentiated effector memory CD45RA+ cells were left out. The protocol was immunoSEQ multiplex PCR, while the TCRdb copy is restricted to in-frame clones and leaves out a portion. The table lists about 1.9 million clones, about 93% of them singletons, with roughly 1.7% in the top ten. Material for sequencing was naive CD8+ T cells from PBMCs. The receptors were sampled from a man between 18 and 29 years old in good health. Some clones in this sample may be carry-over from other donors' samples.

The chain carries TRBV9 and TRBJ1-2; possible D gene TRBD1, 5 bases. V lost 4 bases and J lost 4, with 11 bases in between. Germline CDR1 is SGDLS and CDR2 is YYNGEE. This CDR3 has 13 residues. CDR3 DNA: TGTGCCAGCAGCTTGCAGGGACTCTATGGCTACACCTTC. Amino acid sequence: CASSLQGLYGYTF.

This clone appeared a single time. The rearrangement links TRBV5-1 to TRBJ2-5; 8 nucleotides align to TRBD1. Germline V CDR1 and CDR2: SGHRS, YFSETQ. V lost 0 bases to trimming and J lost 4 bases; unmatched junction nucleotides: 8. The CDR3 sequence is 16 residues long. In DNA, the CDR3 is TGCGCCAGCAGCTTGGGACAGGGGATCAGACGAGAGACCCAGTACTTC. Its translation: CASSLGQGIRRETQYF.

The rearrangement joins TRBV4-1 to TRBJ2-7; D ambiguous. The germline gives CDR1 MGHRA, CDR2 YSYEKL. V was trimmed by 1 base and J by 2 bases, leaving 12 bases between them. This CDR3 comprises 15 residues. The CDR3 region is CASSQVPTAPYEQYF. The CDR3 DNA reads as TGCGCCAGCAGCCAAGTCCCCACAGCCCCCTACGAGCAGTACTTC.

The J gene is TRBJ2-7, the V gene TRBV15; a weak D match, TRBD1 (6 bases). V was clipped by 7 bases and J by 2 bases, with 18 bases between them. The length of the CDR3 is 15 residues. Germline V gene data show CDR1 as LNHNV and CDR2 as YYDKDF (reference sequence). The CDR3 DNA sequence: TGTGCCACCAAAGCCTTAGTCAGGGACACCTACGAGCAGTACTTC. Amino acid sequence: CATKALVRDTYEQYF.

This clone occurred once. The chain joins TRBV4-2 to TRBJ2-4; D call uncertain. Deletions cut 0 bases from V and 0 bases from J, with 12 bases between. CDR1 is LGHNA and CDR2 is YNFKEQ in the germline V gene. The CDR3 covers 17 residues. Here the CDR3 reads CASSQDIIPLAKNIQYF. Written as DNA, the CDR3 is TGTGCCAGCAGCCAAGATATAATCCCATTAGCCAAAAACATTCAGTACTTC.

Remarks on this clone: Other DNA sequences in the sample encode the same CDR3. The chain recombines TRBV9 with TRBJ2-7; D is unclear. The CDR3 is made up of 12 amino acids. Germline V gives CDR1 SGDLS, CDR2 YYNGEE. The V end lost 4 bases, the J end lost 4 bases, and 9 bases lay between the germline ends. CDR3 loop: CASSSSSYEQYF. The CDR3 nucleotides read TGTGCCAGCAGCTCTAGTAGTTACGAGCAGTACTTC.

The gene calls are TRBV5-6 and TRBJ1-2; 8 positions match TRBD1. CDR1 and CDR2 from the germline V gene are SGHDT and YYEEEE. The CDR3 totals 14 residues. The V segment lost 3 bases and the J segment 5 bases; nucleotides outside the gene matches: 6. CDR3 amino acids: CASSWTGFWYGYTF. In nucleotides, the CDR3 is TGTGCCAGCAGCTGGACAGGGTTTTGGTATGGCTACACCTTC.

The J gene is TRBJ2-7, the V gene TRBV7-8; D remains unclear. With 6 bases removed from V and 2 bases from J, the gap between germline ends came to 17 bases. CDR1 and CDR2 (germline): SGHVS, FQNEAQ. The CDR3 extends over 15 amino acids. DNA of the CDR3: TGTGCCAGCAGTTTCACGATAGGGTTTACCTACGAGCAGTACTTC. Protein product: CASSFTIGFTYEQYF. Looking up the rest from reference TRBV7-8 and TRBJ2-7 gives the full variable domain: GAGVSQSPRYKVAKRGQDVALRCDPISGHVSLFWYQQALGQGPEFLTYFQNEAQLDKSGLPSDRFFAERPEGSVSTLKIQRTQQEDSAVYLCASSFTIGFTYEQYFGPGTRLTVT.

The chain joins TRBV7-8 to TRBJ2-7; D is possibly TRBD1 (6 bases). V shed 7 bases and J shed 4 bases, with 23 bases lying between them. Germline CDR1 reads SGHVS; CDR2 reads FQNEAQ. This CDR3 region has 16 residues. This CDR3 reads CASTWKGGTGSYEQYF. The CDR3 DNA reads TGTGCCAGCACCTGGAAAGGGGGAACAGGGTCGTACGAGCAGTACTTC.

The J gene is TRBJ2-3, the V gene TRBV14; tentative D call: TRBD2 (5 bases). V was trimmed by 4 bases and J by 0 bases, leaving 11 bases between them. Germline CDR1 SGHDN, CDR2 FVKESK. The CDR3 runs to 15 residues. CDR3 nucleotide sequence: TGTGCCAGCAGCCCCCTGCTAGCAAGCACAGATACGCAGTATTTT. Translation gives CASSPLLASTDTQYF.

The chain has TRBV28 and TRBJ1-5; possibly TRBD1 for D (6 bases). The CDR3 covers 16 residues. Trimming stripped 3 bases from V and 5 bases from J, with 17 bases between. Germline V gene sequence: CDR1 MDHEN, CDR2 SYDVKM. CDR3 DNA: TGTGCCAGCAGTTTTCGATCCCAGGGGAGGCATCAGCCCCAGCATTTT. Its translation is CASSFRSQGRHQPQHF.

V usage is TRBV7-2 and J usage is TRBJ2-7, with 11 nucleotides matching TRBD2. Unmatched junction bases numbered 8, after V lost 7 bases and J lost 3 bases. The CDR3 extends over 15 amino acids. Germline V lookup: CDR1 SGHTA, CDR2 FQGNSA. CDR3: CASTETGTSGYEQYF. DNA for the CDR3: TGTGCCAGCACCGAAACCGGGACTAGCGGCTACGAGCAGTACTTC.

V is TRBV7-3 and J is TRBJ2-1; the D is unclear. Germline CDR1 reads SGHTA; CDR2 reads FQGTGA. The V gene lost 0 bases and the J gene lost 8 bases, with 14 bases spanning the gap. There are 15 residues in the CDR3. Here the CDR3 DNA reads TGTGCCAGCAGCTTAACAGCCTTACCTACCTATGAGCAGTTCTTC. Translating gives CASSLTALPTYEQFF.

The rearrangement joins TRBV5-4 to TRBJ1-2; D is unresolved. With 0 bases removed from V and 3 bases from J, the gap between germline ends came to 12 bases. The germline gives CDR1 SGHNT, CDR2 YYREEE (reference sequence). CDR3 length: 15 amino acids. The CDR3 sequence is CASSLGSADHYGYTF. The CDR3 DNA reads as TGTGCCAGCAGCTTGGGTTCGGCCGACCACTATGGCTACACCTTC.

The J gene is TRBJ2-1, the V gene TRBV19; TRBD2 agrees at 7 bases. Trimming at V came to 10 bases and at J to 8 bases, leaving 20 bases not matched to a gene. Germline V CDR1 and CDR2: LNHDA, SQIVND (reference sequence). This CDR3 comprises 16 residues. The CDR3 here is CATSGMGLSNFHEQFF. The CDR3, as DNA: TGTGCCACCTCGGGGATGGGACTAAGTAATTTCCATGAGCAGTTCTTC.

As regards this clone: Other DNA sequences from this sample encode an identical CDR3 as well. V is TRBV5-1 and J is TRBJ2-7; 10 positions agree with TRBD1. V shed 3 bases and J 4 bases; nucleotides not matched to a gene: 1. Germline CDR1 is SGHRS and CDR2 is YFSETQ. This CDR3 contains 13 residues. The CDR3 DNA reads TGCGCCAGCAGCTGGGGACAGGGGTACGAGCAGTACTTC. Its protein product is CASSWGQGYEQYF.

This clone was seen a few times. V is TRBV9 and J is TRBJ2-2; 9 bases are a match to TRBD1. V lost 0 bases to trimming and J lost 7 bases; unmatched junction nucleotides: 4. The CDR3 sequence is 15 residues long. CDR1 and CDR2 from the germline V gene are SGDLS and YYNGEE. CDR3 DNA sequence: TGTGCCAGCAGCGTAGGGGACAGGGCGCACGGGGAGCTGTTTTTT. Amino acids: CASSVGDRAHGELFF. The full variable domain, in which reference TRBV9 and TRBJ2-2 provide the parts outside the CDR3, is DSGVTQTPKHLITATGQRVTLRCSPRSGDLSVYWYQQSLDQGLQFLIQYYNGEERAKGNILERFSAQQFPDLHSELNLSSLELGDSALYFCASSVGDRAHGELFFGEGSRLTVL.

The V and J genes are TRBV27 and TRBJ2-7, with D perhaps matching TRBD1 (6 bases). Trimming removed 8 bases from V and 4 bases from J, with 15 bases in between. CDR1 and CDR2 (germline): MNHEY, SMNVEV (reference sequence). The CDR3 covers 13 residues. The CDR3 protein is CASAVQGRYEQYF. The CDR3 region has the DNA TGTGCCAGCGCTGTACAGGGTAGGTACGAGCAGTACTTC.

The chain joins TRBV27 to TRBJ2-5; TRBD1 matches at 10 bases. The J call is doubtful: the DNA matches TRBJ2-7 better. CDR1 is MNHEY, CDR2 SMNVEV, per germline (reference sequence). The CDR3 is 14 amino acids. The CDR3: CASSSGQGLYEQYF. CDR3 nucleotides: TGTGCCAGCAGCTCGGGACAGGGGCTATACGAGCAGTACTTC.

V gene TRBV7-9 combines with J gene TRBJ1-1, with D unresolved. Germline-derived CDR1 and CDR2 are SEHNR and FQNEAQ (reference sequence). There are 13 residues in the CDR3. V was clipped by 5 bases and J by 4 bases, with 11 bases between them. The CDR3 DNA follows: TGTGCCAGCAGCCAGCCGGAAGGCACTGAAGCTTTCTTT. Amino acids: CASSQPEGTEAFF.

The chain has TRBV7-9 and TRBJ1-1; 9 positions agree with TRBD1. Germline CDR1 is SEHNR and CDR2 is FQNEAQ (reference sequence). Trimming removed 6 bases from V and 6 bases from J; junction bases left unmatched: 8. The CDR3 has 14 residues. The CDR3 sequence: CASSDGTGFSEAFF. The CDR3, as DNA: TGTGCCAGCAGTGACGGGACAGGGTTCTCTGAAGCTTTCTTT. Looking up the rest from reference TRBV7-9 and TRBJ1-1 gives the full variable domain: DTGVSQNPRHKITKRGQNVTFRCDPISEHNRLYWYRQTLGQGPEFLTYFQNEAQLEKSRLLSDRFSAERPKGSFSTLEIQRTEQGDSAMYLCASSDGTGFSEAFFGQGTRLTVV.

This clone was detected only once. The rearrangement uses TRBV5-1 and TRBJ2-7; 7 nucleotides match TRBD1. Germline V gives CDR1 SGHRS, CDR2 YFSETQ. The CDR3 contains 16 residues. J was trimmed by 3 bases and V by 1 base; bases with no gene match: 10. CDR3 nucleotides: TGCGCCAGCAGCTTGTGGACAGGCGTCATGGGCTACGAGCAGTACTTC. It is translated as CASSLWTGVMGYEQYF.

With respect to this clone: The same CDR3 also results from other DNA sequences found in this sample. This chain joins TRBV29-1 and TRBJ2-7; 8 bases map to TRBD1. The germline V gene encodes CDR1 SQVTM and CDR2 ANQGSEA. There are 13 residues in the CDR3. V was clipped by 4 bases and J by 1 base; unmatched bases: 3. For the CDR3, the DNA is TGCAGCGTTGCAGGGGGCAAGTCCTACGAGCAGTACTTC. It specifies CSVAGGKSYEQYF.

The gene calls are TRBV15 and TRBJ2-2, with 10 bases matching TRBD2. The CDR3 contains 17 residues. The germline V gene has CDR1 LNHNV and CDR2 YYDKDF (reference sequence). V was clipped by 0 bases and J by 6 bases; unmatched bases: 7. For the CDR3, the DNA is TGTGCCACCAGCAGAGATCTTGGTAGCGGGAGGTCCGGGGAGCTGTTTTTT. Translation gives CATSRDLGSGRSGELFF.

The chain uses TRBV4-3 and TRBJ2-1; 9 bases align to TRBD2. This CDR3 comprises 16 residues. Germline V gene sequence: CDR1 LGHNA, CDR2 YSLEER. V was pared by 0 bases and J by 6 bases, with 6 bases of the junction left unmatched. Written as DNA, the CDR3 is TGCGCCAGCAGCCAAGAGTGGGGACTAGCCGTCAATGAGCAGTTCTTC. It yields the protein CASSQEWGLAVNEQFF.

The chain links TRBV4-1 to TRBJ1-6; maybe TRBD1 (6 bases). The CDR3 loop spans 15 amino acids. The ends were cut back, 2 bases at V and 11 bases at J, with 16 bases in the middle. Germline V gene lookup returns CDR1 MGHRA and CDR2 YSYEKL. CDR3 sequence reads: CASSQSGAGKPPLHF. The DNA of the CDR3 is TGCGCCAGCAGCCAATCAGGGGCAGGAAAGCCACCCCTCCACTTT.